The present entry profiles one T cell receptor (beta chain) with its context. Its target is not known. The same CDR3 arises from other DNA sequences in this sample as well. Per the germline V gene, CDR1 is ENHRY and CDR2 is SYGVKD. This CDR3 region has 11 residues. V was shortened by 5 bases and J by 3 bases, with 5 bases between the two germline ends. The record originates from a study of shared clonotypes between healthy human individuals. Sequenced by immunoSEQ multiplex PCR; TCRdb stores in-frame clones only, minus some. The sample has about 1.5 million clones, roughly 98% seen once. Study findings and constraints: The study's rarefaction showed incomplete sorted-subset sequencing despite large depth.

The source material was naive CD4+ T cells sorted from blood. The subset was: CD45RA+ positively selected. This chain connects TRBV10-3 to TRBJ2-7; D gene ambiguous. The clonotype was recovered from a man aged 30 to 45 in good health. The CDR3 sequence: CAISPSYEQYF. CDR3 DNA: TGTGCCATCAGTCCGAGCTACGAGCAGTACTTC.